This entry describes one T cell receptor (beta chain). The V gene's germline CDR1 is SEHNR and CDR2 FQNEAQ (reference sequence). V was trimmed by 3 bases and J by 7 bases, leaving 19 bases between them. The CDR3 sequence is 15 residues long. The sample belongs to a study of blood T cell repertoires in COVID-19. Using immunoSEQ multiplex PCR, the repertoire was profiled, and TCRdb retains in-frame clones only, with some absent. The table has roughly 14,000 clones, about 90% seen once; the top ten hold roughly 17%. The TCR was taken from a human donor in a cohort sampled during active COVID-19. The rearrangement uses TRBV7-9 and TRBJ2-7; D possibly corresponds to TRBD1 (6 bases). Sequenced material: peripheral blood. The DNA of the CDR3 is TGTGCCAGCAGCTTCTCCGGGGCAGGGGTTGCGGAGCAGTACTTC. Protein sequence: CASSFSGAGVAEQYF.